Reported below is one T cell receptor (beta chain). Its antigen is not known. These data originate in a study of cytomegalovirus exposure and HLA in healthy donors. Study-level findings and limits: Follow-up analysis found HLA locus-dependent TCR association rates, highest for DRB1 and lowest for HLA-C. There were some V segments, including TRBV6-2 and TRBV6-3, excluded as indistinguishable. Sequencing likely generated an artifact that appeared as a cluster of highly shared sequence variants. The CMV antigen specificity of a few CMV-associated chains was confirmed through in vitro analysis.

PCR was performed using 60 Vbeta and 13 Jbeta primers. Assay: immunoSEQ multiplex PCR; the TCRdb copy retains only in-frame clones and omits some. Of under 200,000 clones listed, around four fifths are singletons. V was clipped by 6 bases and J by 5 bases; unmatched bases: 7. This CDR3 has 13 amino acids. Germline CDR1 and CDR2: MNHEY and SMNVEV (reference sequence). The clonotype comes from a woman aged 50 to 65 in good health and CMV-seropositive. Source material: PBMCs. The chain uses TRBV27 and TRBJ2-7; 7 bases fit TRBD1. The CDR3 DNA reads TGTGCCAGCAGCCAAGGGGGCGCCGACGAGCAGTACTTC. Its translation is CASSQGGADEQYF.